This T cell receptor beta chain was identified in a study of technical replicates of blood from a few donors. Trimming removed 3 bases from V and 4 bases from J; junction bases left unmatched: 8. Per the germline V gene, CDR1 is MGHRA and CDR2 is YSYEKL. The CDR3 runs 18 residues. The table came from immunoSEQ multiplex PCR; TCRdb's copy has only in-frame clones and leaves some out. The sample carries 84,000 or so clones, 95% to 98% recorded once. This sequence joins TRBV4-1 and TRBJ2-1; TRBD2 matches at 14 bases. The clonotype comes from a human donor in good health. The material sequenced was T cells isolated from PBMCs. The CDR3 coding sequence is TGCGCCAGCAGCCAGGGACTAGCGGGAGTCATAGCTTACAATGAGCAGTTCTTC. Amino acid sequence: CASSQGLAGVIAYNEQFF.